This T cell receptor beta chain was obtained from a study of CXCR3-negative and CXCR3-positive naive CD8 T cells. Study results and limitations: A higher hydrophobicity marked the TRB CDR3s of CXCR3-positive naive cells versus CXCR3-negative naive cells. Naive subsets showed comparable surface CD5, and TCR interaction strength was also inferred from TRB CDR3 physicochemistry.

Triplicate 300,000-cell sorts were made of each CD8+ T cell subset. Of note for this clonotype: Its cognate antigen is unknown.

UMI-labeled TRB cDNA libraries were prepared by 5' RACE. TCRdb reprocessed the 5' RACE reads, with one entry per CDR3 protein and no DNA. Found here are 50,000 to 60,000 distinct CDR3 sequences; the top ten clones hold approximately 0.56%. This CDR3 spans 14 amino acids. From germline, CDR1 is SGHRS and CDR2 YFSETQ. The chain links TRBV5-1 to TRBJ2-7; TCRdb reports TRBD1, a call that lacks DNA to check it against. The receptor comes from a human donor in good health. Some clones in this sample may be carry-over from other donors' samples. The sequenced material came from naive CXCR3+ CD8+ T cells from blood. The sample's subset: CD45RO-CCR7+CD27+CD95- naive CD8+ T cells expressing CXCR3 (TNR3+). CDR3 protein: CASSARTGSYEQYF.